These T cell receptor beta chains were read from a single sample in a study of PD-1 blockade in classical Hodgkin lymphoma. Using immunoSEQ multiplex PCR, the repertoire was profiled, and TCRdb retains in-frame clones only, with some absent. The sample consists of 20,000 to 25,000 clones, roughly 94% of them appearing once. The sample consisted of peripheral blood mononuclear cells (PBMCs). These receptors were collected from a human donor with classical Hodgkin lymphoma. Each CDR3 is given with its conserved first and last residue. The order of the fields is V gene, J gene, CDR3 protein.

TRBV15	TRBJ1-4	CATTQGGTGSEKLFF
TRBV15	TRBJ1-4	CATSEWASVNEKLFF
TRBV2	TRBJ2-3	CASSGLAESTDTQYF
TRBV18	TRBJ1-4	CASSESATNEKLFF
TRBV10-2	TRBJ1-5	CASTAAGGNQPQHF
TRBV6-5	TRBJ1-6	CASPVDRPYNSPLHF
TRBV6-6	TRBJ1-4	CASSYEGTVDEKLFF
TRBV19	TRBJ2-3	CASSRGDRYSDTQYF
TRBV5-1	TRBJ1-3	CASRDRSSSGNTIYF
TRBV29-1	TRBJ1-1	CSGGVSTEAFF
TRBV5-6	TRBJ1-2	CASSLEGRLESRGYTF
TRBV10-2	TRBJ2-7	CASSESNGAWDSYEQYF
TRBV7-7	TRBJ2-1	CASSPRQSSSYNEQFF
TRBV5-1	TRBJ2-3	CASSIVGDRTDTQYF
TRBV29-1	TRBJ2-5	CSVNRGLETQYF
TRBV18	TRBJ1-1	CASSPVERGTEAFF
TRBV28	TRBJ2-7	CATLNHRDLGEQYF
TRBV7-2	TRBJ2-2	CASSLGTIKTGELFF
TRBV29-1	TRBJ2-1	CSVGAANEQFF
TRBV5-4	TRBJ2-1	CASSEGHRAYNEQFF
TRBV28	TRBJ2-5	CASSDRLAGGEETQYF
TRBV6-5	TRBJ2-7	CASSWRLAGSYEQYF
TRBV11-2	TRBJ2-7	CASSLETGSYEQYF
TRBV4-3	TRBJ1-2	CASSQERGPGGRYGYTF
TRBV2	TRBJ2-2	CASLTGGPGELFF
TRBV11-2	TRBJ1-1	CASSLHRGTGALNTEAFF
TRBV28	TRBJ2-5	CASSSGIGDGETQYF
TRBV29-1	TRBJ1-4	CSVEVQDENEKLFF
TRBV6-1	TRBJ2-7	CAGSHRESSYEQYF
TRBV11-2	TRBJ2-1	CASSLAGGDYNEQFF
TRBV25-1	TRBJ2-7	CASSGESSYEQYF
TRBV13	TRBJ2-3	CASSVGTPGTDTQYF
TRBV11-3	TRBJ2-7	CASSRGLAGAEQYF
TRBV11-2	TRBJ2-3	CASSLGLAGDPGTQYF
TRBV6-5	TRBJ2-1	CARRSDKSISNEQFF
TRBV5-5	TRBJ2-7	CASSGTGTGVYEQYF
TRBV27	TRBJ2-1	CAISTGDRSNEQFF
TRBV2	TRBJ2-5	CASSSTILWGETQYF
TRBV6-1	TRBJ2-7	CASSEEGAGPRGGAQYF
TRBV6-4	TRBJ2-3	CASSPTGGATDTQYF
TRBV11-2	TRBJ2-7	CASSLSFGGRGSEQYF
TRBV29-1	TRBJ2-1	CSVAGTGPSDNEQFF
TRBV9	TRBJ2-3	CASTTLAGGMDTQYF
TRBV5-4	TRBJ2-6	CASSGDSYSGANVLTF
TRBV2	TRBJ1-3	CASSVEDRGRGGNTIYF
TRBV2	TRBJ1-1	CASRGTGGAEAFF